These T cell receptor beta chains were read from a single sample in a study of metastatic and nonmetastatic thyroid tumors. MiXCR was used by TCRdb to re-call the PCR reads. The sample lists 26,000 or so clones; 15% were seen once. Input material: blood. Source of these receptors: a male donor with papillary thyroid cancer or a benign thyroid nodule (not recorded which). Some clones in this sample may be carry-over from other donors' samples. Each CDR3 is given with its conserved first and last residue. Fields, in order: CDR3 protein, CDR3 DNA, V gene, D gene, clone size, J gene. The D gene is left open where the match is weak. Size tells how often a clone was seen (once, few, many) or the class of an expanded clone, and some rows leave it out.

CATRGLAGDSGELFF TGTGCCACGCGGGGACTAGCGGGAGATTCTGGGGAGCTGTTTTTT TRBV24-1 TRBD2 many TRBJ2-2
CASSPQTQGAAFF TGTGCCAGCAGCCCTCAAACGCAGGGGGCAGCTTTCTTT TRBV3-1 TRBD1 NA TRBJ1-1
CASSLVTYEQYF TGTGCCAGCAGCTTAGTAACGTACGAGCAGTACTTC TRBV7-2 NA medium-sized TRBJ2-7
CASSSWTSGIYEQYF TGTGCCAGCAGTTCATGGACTAGCGGGATATACGAGCAGTACTTC TRBV6-2/TRBV6-3 TRBD2 NA TRBJ2-7
CASSVQGVGGYTF TGTGCCAGCAGTGTACAGGGGGTCGGTGGCTACACCTTC TRBV6-1 TRBD1 many TRBJ1-2
CASRVWDRGYGYTF TGTGCCAGCAGAGTCTGGGACAGGGGATATGGCTACACCTTC TRBV2 TRBD1 many TRBJ1-2
CSARDWRGANTGELFF TGCAGTGCTAGAGATTGGCGGGGGGCGAACACCGGGGAGCTGTTTTTT TRBV20-1 TRBD2 many TRBJ2-2
CASSLSISTDTQYF TGTGCCAGCAGCTTAAGCATTAGCACAGATACGCAGTATTTT TRBV7-3 NA once TRBJ2-3
CATSDKGLSTDTQYF TGTGCCACCAGTGATAAGGGACTCTCCACAGATACGCAGTATTTT TRBV24-1 NA NA TRBJ2-3
CASSQDSLNTEAFF TGCGCCAGCAGCCAGGACAGCCTGAACACTGAAGCTTTCTTT TRBV4-1 NA many TRBJ1-1
CSATTHGWTSGNEQFF TGCAGTGCAACTACCCACGGCTGGACTAGCGGAAATGAGCAGTTCTTC TRBV20-1 TRBD2 many TRBJ2-1
CASSPGQTASKSVEQYF TGCGCCAGCAGCCCCGGCCAGACAGCTTCAAAGTCGGTCGAGCAGTACTTC TRBV5-1 NA many TRBJ2-7
CAWSARDRSNYGCTF NA TRBV30 NA few TRBJ1-2
CASRGGVYTEAFF TGTGCCTCCCGGGGAGGGGTGTACACTGAAGCTTTCTTT TRBV7-2 NA many TRBJ1-1
CASSQGGTGGTEAFF TGCGCCAGCAGCCAAGGGGGGACAGGGGGCACTGAAGCTTTCTTT TRBV4-1 TRBD1 once TRBJ1-1
CAWNKGQGNEKLFF TGTGCCTGGAATAAGGGACAGGGAAATGAAAAACTGTTTTTT TRBV30 TRBD1 many TRBJ1-4
CASSPGQGVTDTQYF TGTGCCAGCAGCCCCGGACAGGGAGTGACAGATACGCAGTATTTT TRBV3-1 TRBD1 many TRBJ2-3
CASRSGAGGFTDTQYF TGTGCCAGCAGGAGTGGGGCGGGGGGTTTCACAGATACGCAGTATTTT TRBV2 TRBD2 NA TRBJ2-3
CASSPPPGTGDGYGYTF TGTGCCAGCAGCCCCCCCCCCGGGACAGGGGACGGCTATGGCTACACCTTC TRBV9 TRBD1 many TRBJ1-2
CASSLGGRPYEQYF TGTGCCAGCTCACTTGGCGGGAGGCCATACGAGCAGTACTTC TRBV18 TRBD2 many TRBJ2-7
CATSDPTRGINQPQHF TGTGCCACCAGTGATCCCACGCGGGGGATCAATCAGCCCCAGCATTTT TRBV24-1 NA many TRBJ1-5
CSAKQPGINQPQHF TGCAGTGCTAAACAGCCCGGGATTAATCAGCCCCAGCATTTT TRBV20-1 NA many TRBJ1-5
CASSLVPLSGNTIYF TGCGCCAGCAGCTTGGTACCGCTCTCTGGAAACACCATATATTTT TRBV5-1 NA many TRBJ1-3
CSAVKGGSTGELFF TGCAGTGCCGTCAAGGGGGGGTCCACCGGGGAGCTGTTTTTT TRBV20-1 NA many TRBJ2-2
CASSQDSGGLENKAFF TGCGCCAGCAGCCAAGATAGTGGGGGTCTCGAAAACAAAGCTTTCTTT TRBV4-1 NA many TRBJ1-1
CASSEGTRNTEAFF TGTGCCAGCAGTGAAGGGACAAGGAACACTGAAGCTTTCTTT TRBV2 NA many TRBJ1-1
CASSLADRAFGYTF TGTGCCAGCAGTTTAGCGGACAGGGCGTTTGGCTACACCTTC TRBV12-3/TRBV12-4 TRBD1 many TRBJ1-2
CASSPGDISGNTIYF TGCGCCAGCAGCCCCGGAGATATATCTGGAAACACCATATATTTT TRBV5-1 NA many TRBJ1-3
CAISFNERFF TGTGCCATCAGTTTCAATGAGCGGTTCTTC TRBV28 NA few TRBJ2-1
CASSPPGTTEAFF TGTGCTAGCTCACCACCTGGCACCACTGAAGCTTTCTTT TRBV18 NA once TRBJ1-1
CATSRDGGYNEQFF TGTGCCACCAGCAGAGATGGGGGTTACAATGAGCAGTTCTTC TRBV15 NA many TRBJ2-1
CASSPRTSGSFDEQFF TGTGCCAGCAGCCCCCGGACTAGCGGGAGTTTCGATGAGCAGTTCTTC TRBV11-2 TRBD2 once TRBJ2-1
CASTNTAEAFF TGTGCCAGCACCAACACGGCTGAAGCTTTCTTT TRBV7-9 NA many TRBJ1-1
CASSLDDTRSSYEQYF TGTGCCAGCAGCTTAGATGACACAAGGAGCTCCTACGAGCAGTACTTC TRBV7-8 NA many TRBJ2-7
CASSLAAQNSYEQYF TGTGCCAGCAGCTTAGCGGCGCAGAACTCCTACGAGCAGTACTTC TRBV7-9 NA many TRBJ2-7
CASSTGLAGVEEQYF TGTGCCAGTAGTACCGGACTAGCGGGAGTGGAGGAGCAGTACTTC TRBV19 TRBD2 many TRBJ2-7
CASGLGQGNTEAFF TGTGCTAGTGGTTTAGGTCAAGGGAACACTGAAGCTTTCTTT TRBV12-5 NA many TRBJ1-1
CASSRGQSTDTQYF TGTGCCAGCAGCCGGGGACAAAGCACAGATACGCAGTATTTT TRBV5-4 NA many TRBJ2-3
CASSVVMGGGTDTQYF TGTGCCAGCAGCGTAGTTATGGGAGGGGGCACAGATACGCAGTATTTT TRBV9 TRBD2 many TRBJ2-3
CASSRGGNQPQHF TGTGCCAGCAGTAGGGGGGGCAATCAGCCCCAGCATTTT TRBV12-3/TRBV12-4 NA many TRBJ1-5
CSVEGGDRYRDTQYF TGCAGCGTTGAAGGGGGGGACAGGTATAGGGATACGCAGTATTTT TRBV29-1 TRBD1 many TRBJ2-3
CASSIVETGITDTQYF TGTGCCAGTAGTATAGTGGAGACAGGGATCACAGATACGCAGTATTTT TRBV19 TRBD1 NA TRBJ2-3
CASSQEDEAFF TGCGCCAGCAGCCAAGAGGATGAAGCTTTCTTT TRBV4-1 NA many TRBJ1-1
CASTRGTGFMNTEAFF TGTGCCAGCACCCGGGGAACAGGCTTCATGAACACTGAAGCTTTCTTT TRBV11-3 NA many TRBJ1-1
CASSPGGTDTQYF TGTGCCAGCAGCCCGGGGGGCACAGATACGCAGTATTTT TRBV7-3 NA many TRBJ2-3
CATSDPLHIREGPNEQFF TGTGCCACCAGTGATCCACTACATATTAGGGAGGGCCCCAATGAGCAGTTCTTC TRBV24-1 TRBD2 medium-sized TRBJ2-1
CASSRPGRKQETQYF TGTGCCAGCAGCCGCCCGGGACGTAAACAAGAGACCCAGTACTTC TRBV11-2 NA many TRBJ2-5
CASSTPNSPLHF TGTGCCAGCAGTACACCCAATTCACCCCTCCACTTT TRBV12-3/TRBV12-4 NA many TRBJ1-6
CASQGREGTQYF TGCGCCAGCCAGGGGCGTGAAGGGACCCAGTACTTC TRBV4-1 NA many TRBJ2-5
CASSWGAYTGELFF TGTGCCAGCAGCTGGGGTGCTTACACCGGGGAGCTGTTTTTT TRBV28 NA NA TRBJ2-2
CASSSDGGSGNTIYF TGCGCCAGCAGCTCCGATGGGGGCTCTGGAAACACCATATATTTT TRBV5-1 NA many TRBJ1-3
CASSESASSGGAETQYF TGCGCCAGCAGTGAGTCGGCGTCTAGCGGGGGGGCAGAGACCCAGTACTTC TRBV10-1 TRBD2 many TRBJ2-5